The 9 T cell receptor beta chains listed next were all sequenced from one sample in a study of blood T cell repertoires in COVID-19. Generated by immunoSEQ multiplex PCR, the TCRdb table keeps only in-frame clones and is missing some. Of 200,000 or so clones in the sample, approximately 83% were seen once. The sample was peripheral blood. The receptors were sampled from a woman in her 30s who had recovered from COVID-19.

The chain recombines TRBV28 with TRBJ1-1; TRBD1 aligns across 7 bases. There are 14 residues in the CDR3. Germline V lookup: CDR1 MDHEN, CDR2 SYDVKM. V shed 6 bases and J 2 bases; nucleotides not matched to a gene: 6. The CDR3, as DNA: TGTGCCAGCAGGCCTCCAGGGGGTAACACTGAAGCTTTCTTT. Translated: CASRPPGGNTEAFF.

This clone was observed once. The same CDR3 can be traced to other DNA sequences in this sample. The chain links TRBV19 to TRBJ1-1, with unresolved D. V dropped 2 bases and J dropped 2 bases, with 6 bases sitting between them. The CDR3 spans 13 residues. The germline gives CDR1 LNHDA, CDR2 SQIVND (reference sequence). The CDR3 DNA sequence: TGTGCCAGTAGTATATCGGGTAACACTGAAGCTTTCTTT. As protein: CASSISGNTEAFF.

The chain links TRBV5-1 to TRBJ1-3; 7 bases line up with TRBD1. V was pared by 0 bases and J by 1 base, with 7 bases of the junction left unmatched. The germline CDR1 and CDR2 sequences are SGHRS and YFSETQ. The CDR3 has 17 residues. CDR3 sequence: CASSLVPGQLSGNTIYF. CDR3 DNA sequence: TGCGCCAGCAGCTTGGTTCCGGGACAGTTATCTGGAAACACCATATATTTT.

The V call is TRBV9, the J call TRBJ2-1, with 9 bases fitting TRBD2. Germline assignment: CDR1 SGDLS and CDR2 YYNGEE. J lost 7 bases, V lost 4 bases, and 12 bases had no gene match. The CDR3 is 16 amino acids. This chain's CDR3 is CASSPGGAGGRNEQFF. In DNA, the CDR3 is TGTGCCAGCAGCCCCGGTGGGGCGGGGGGGAGGAATGAGCAGTTCTTC.

The chain uses TRBV11-2 and TRBJ2-2; D remains ambiguous. V was pared by 3 bases and J by 1 base, with 9 bases between. Germline V gene sequence: CDR1 SGHAT, CDR2 FQNNGV. This CDR3 has 15 residues. CDR3 sequence (DNA): TGTGCCAGCAGCTTTACCGACTGGAACACCGGGGAGCTGTTTTTT. Its translation: CASSFTDWNTGELFF.

The chain joins TRBV12-3 or TRBV12-4 to TRBJ1-3; D remains ambiguous. The CDR3 runs to 13 residues. Trimming cost V 11 bases and J 7 bases, with 18 bases left between them. CDR3 nucleotide sequence: TGTGCCTGTCGGGTCGGGGTCGGGAACACCATATATTTT. Protein sequence: CACRVGVGNTIYF.

This chain uses TRBV5-1 with TRBJ2-3; D uncertain. The CDR3 sequence is 14 residues long. In germline, CDR1 is SGHRS, CDR2 YFSETQ. V was trimmed by 3 bases and J by 0 bases, leaving 8 bases between them. DNA of the CDR3: TGCGCCAGCAGCTACACACCTAGCACAGATACGCAGTATTTT. It specifies CASSYTPSTDTQYF.

The chain combines TRBV9 with TRBJ2-7; 8 bases match TRBD1. Per the germline V gene, CDR1 is SGDLS and CDR2 is YYNGEE. The CDR3 contains 15 residues. Trimming at V came to 0 bases and at J to 2 bases, leaving 4 bases not matched to a gene. The CDR3, as DNA: TGTGCCAGCAGCGTAGCGGGGACAGGCACCTACGAGCAGTACTTC. Protein: CASSVAGTGTYEQYF.

This clone was seen a handful of times. This chain connects TRBV5-1 to TRBJ2-7; D gene unclear. The V and J ends lost 4 bases and 9 bases respectively, with 14 bases between them. Germline-derived CDR1 and CDR2 are SGHRS and YFSETQ. The CDR3 sequence is 12 residues long. Here the CDR3 DNA reads TGCGCCAGCAGCCCGTCACGGGTCCCGCAGTACTTC. It codes for CASSPSRVPQYF.